Sequencing of this TCR beta chain was carried out in a study of OX40 agonist ivuxolimab in advanced cancers. Here immunoSEQ multiplex PCR was the method, and the copy in TCRdb shows in-frame clones only, minus some. The sample has about 21,000 clones, approximately 80% seen once. CDR1 and CDR2 from the germline V gene are SGHDN and FVKESK. The V end lost 2 bases, the J end lost 5 bases, and 15 bases lay between the germline ends. CDR3 length: 15 residues. Study results and caveats: Clones of CD4+ and CD8+ blood T cells grew by week 6 at doses of 0.1 to 3.0 mg/kg.

In regard to this clone: The antigen remains undetermined.

Sequencing used CD4+ or CD8+ T cells sorted from blood, obtained in a trial of the OX40 agonist ivuxolimab. This chain uses TRBV14 with TRBJ1-2; tentatively, D is TRBD1 (6 bases). This sequence was found in an adult with an advanced solid tumor such as melanoma, head and neck, liver or kidney cancer. CDR3 sequence reads: CASSQSAGTMYGYTF. For the CDR3, the DNA is TGTGCCAGCAGCCAATCCGCCGGGACAATGTATGGCTACACCTTC.